This TCR beta chain was sequenced for a study of cytomegalovirus exposure and HLA in healthy donors. Study-wide context: The Caucasian-associated ancestry cluster contained about four fifths of the roughly 370 genotyped donors. Broader study findings: From TCR beta sequences, most subjects' HLA-A and HLA-B alleles were reportedly predicted accurately. It was confirmed in vitro that three of the CMV-associated chains were specific for CMV antigens. When analyzed later, a missense DCLRE1C variant was found to be linked to TCR beta V- and J-gene trimming.

Primers included in the PCR were 60 Vbeta and 13 Jbeta primers. Clones were read by immunoSEQ multiplex PCR, and TCRdb kept only the in-frame ones, dropping some. The table has roughly 110,000 clones, approximately 85% seen once. The CDR3 contains 15 residues. V was clipped by 6 bases and J by 2 bases, with 13 bases between them. Germline loops: CDR1 MDHEN, CDR2 SYDVKM. A note on this clone: Its antigen is not identified.

Sequences were obtained from PBMCs. The receptor comes from a man in his fifties or sixties in good health and CMV-seronegative. This chain uses TRBV28 with TRBJ2-2; possibly TRBD2 for D (6 bases). The CDR3, as DNA: TGTGCCAGCAGCCCCGGGGGACTTAACACCGGGGAGCTGTTTTTT. Residues: CASSPGGLNTGELFF.